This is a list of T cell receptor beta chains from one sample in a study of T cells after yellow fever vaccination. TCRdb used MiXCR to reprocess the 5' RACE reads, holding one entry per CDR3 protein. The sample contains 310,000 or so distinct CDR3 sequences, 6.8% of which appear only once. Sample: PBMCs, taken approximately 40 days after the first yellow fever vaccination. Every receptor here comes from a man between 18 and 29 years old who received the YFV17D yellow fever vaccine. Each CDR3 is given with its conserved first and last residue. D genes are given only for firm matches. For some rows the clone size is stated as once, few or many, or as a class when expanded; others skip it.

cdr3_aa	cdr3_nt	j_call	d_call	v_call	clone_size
CASSQLNMPRPRERSYNEQFF	TGTGCCAGCAGTCAACTAAATATGCCCCGACCGAGGGAGAGGTCCTACAATGAGCAGTTCTTC	TRBJ2-1	.	TRBV2	.
CASSYSGATDTLYF	TGTGCCAGCAGTTACTCCGGGGCGACAGATACGCTGTATTTT	TRBJ2-3	.	TRBV6-5	.
CASSSRGLSNSGNTIYF	TGCGCCAGCAGCTCACGGGGCTTGAGCAACTCTGGAAACACCATATATTTT	TRBJ1-3	.	TRBV5-1	.
CASSATLFQGSYQGRAHTQYF	TGTGCCAGCAGCGCAACCCTATTCCAGGGATCGTATCAGGGGAGGGCCCATACGCAGTATTTT	TRBJ2-3	.	TRBV4-2	.
CSASNPYSMQGQQETQYF	TGCAGTGCTAGTAACCCGTATTCGATGCAGGGCCAACAAGAGACCCAGTACTTC	TRBJ2-5	.	TRBV20-1	many
CASSPRGLKETQYF	TGTGCCAGCAGCCCACGGGGACTTAAAGAGACCCAGTACTTC	TRBJ2-5	.	TRBV7-3	.
CASSLSYEQFF	TGTGCCAGCAGTTTATCTTATGAGCAGTTCTTC	TRBJ2-1	.	TRBV12-3/TRBV12-4	many
CASSRAGLGTQYF	TGTGCCAGCAGCCGAGCGGGGTTGGGGACCCAGTACTTC	TRBJ2-5	TRBD2	TRBV7-2	few
CASSSTRANTGELFF	TGCGCCAGCAGCTCAACGCGGGCAAACACCGGGGAGCTGTTTTTT	TRBJ2-2	.	TRBV5-1	many
CASSLVDRDAYIQYF	TGTGCCAGCAGCTTGGTGGACAGGGACGCCTACATTCAGTACTTC	TRBJ2-4	TRBD1	TRBV5-6	few
CSVEDRRNTDTQYF	TGCAGCGTTGAAGATCGGAGGAACACAGATACGCAGTATTTT	TRBJ2-3	.	TRBV29-1	.
CASSLAGSRATDTQYF	TGTGCCAGCAGCTTAGCAGGTTCTCGCGCCACAGATACGCAGTATTTT	TRBJ2-3	.	TRBV7-9	few
CASSPLAGARTEAFF	TGTGCCAGCAGCCCTCTCGCGGGGGCAAGGACTGAAGCTTTCTTT	TRBJ1-1	.	TRBV14	.
CATSDLRGQFF	TGTGCCACCAGTGATTTGAGGGGACAGTTCTTC	TRBJ2-1	.	TRBV24-1	few
CASHRMRKPFF	TGTGCCAGCCATAGGATGCGGAAGCCTTTCTTT	TRBJ1-1	.	TRBV6-4	few
CASGPRNGNNEQFF	TGTGCCAGCGGCCCTCGGAACGGGAACAATGAGCAGTTCTTC	TRBJ2-1	.	TRBV6-1	many
CASSQATESPLHF	TGTGCCAGCAGCCAAGCGACTGAATCACCCCTCCACTTT	TRBJ1-6	.	TRBV7-8	few
CASSKTDFHNSPLHF	TGCGCCAGCAGTAAGACAGATTTCCATAATTCACCCCTCCACTTT	TRBJ1-6	.	TRBV5-1	few
CASSPGLAGGVQETQYF	TGCGCCAGCAGCCCCGGACTAGCGGGGGGTGTACAAGAGACCCAGTACTTC	TRBJ2-5	TRBD2	TRBV5-1	.
CASSEFGAGVPYEQYF	TGTGCCAGCAGTGAATTCGGCGCAGGGGTTCCCTACGAGCAGTACTTC	TRBJ2-7	.	TRBV2	few
CASGLEDRPSYEQYF	TGTGCCAGCGGCCTTGAGGACAGGCCCTCCTACGAGCAGTACTTC	TRBJ2-7	TRBD1	TRBV5-8	many
CASSLERGTGALSYEQYF	TGTGCCAGCAGCTTAGAAAGGGGTACAGGTGCCCTCTCCTACGAGCAGTACTTC	TRBJ2-7	.	TRBV11-1	few
CASSLWAGGFGTDTQYF	TGTGCCAGCAGCTTATGGGCAGGGGGCTTTGGCACAGATACGCAGTATTTT	TRBJ2-3	TRBD1	TRBV7-9	many
CSADLVGEIQETQYF	TGCAGTGCCGACCTGGTGGGGGAGATCCAAGAGACCCAGTACTTC	TRBJ2-5	.	TRBV20-1	.
CASSLTGGYNSPLHF	TGTGCCAGCAGCTTAACTGGGGGTTATAATTCACCCCTCCACTTT	TRBJ1-6	.	TRBV7-3	.
CASSLETANNEQFF	TGTGCCAGCAGCTTGGAGACAGCTAACAATGAGCAGTTCTTC	TRBJ2-1	.	TRBV5-5	many
CSGRTGGDTQYF	TGCAGCGGACGGACAGGGGGAGATACGCAGTATTTT	TRBJ2-3	TRBD1	TRBV29-1	few
CSAPELGLAGTRQYF	TGCAGTGCGCCAGAGTTGGGGCTAGCGGGTACGAGGCAGTACTTC	TRBJ2-7	TRBD2	TRBV20-1	few
CASSPFYSGANVLTF	TGTGCCAGCAGCCCTTTTTACTCTGGGGCCAACGTCCTGACTTTC	TRBJ2-6	.	TRBV7-3	.
CAWNPTDLSYNEQFF	TGTGCCTGGAACCCGACGGACCTCTCCTACAATGAGCAGTTCTTC	TRBJ2-1	.	TRBV30	.
CASTEGRGGANTEAFF	TGTGCCAGCACCGAGGGAAGGGGCGGTGCGAACACTGAAGCTTTCTTT	TRBJ1-1	.	TRBV6-2/TRBV6-3	.
CASSLGMGLNTEAFF	TGCGCCAGCAGCTTGGGGATGGGGCTGAACACTGAAGCTTTCTTT	TRBJ1-1	.	TRBV5-1	few
CASSPSVARGRGQPQHF	TGTGCCAGCAGTCCCTCGGTGGCCAGGGGGCGGGGTCAGCCCCAGCATTTT	TRBJ1-5	TRBD1	TRBV7-8	few
CASSQESWRRDGNSPLHF	TGTGCCAGCAGCCAAGAATCATGGAGACGGGACGGTAATTCACCCCTCCACTTT	TRBJ1-6	.	TRBV3-1	few
CASSQAWGGPGEQYF	TGCGCCAGCAGCCAAGCGTGGGGGGGGCCTGGCGAGCAGTACTTC	TRBJ2-7	.	TRBV4-3	.
CASTTITIPGDEQFF	TGTGCCAGCACCACCATCACGATTCCTGGCGATGAGCAGTTCTTC	TRBJ2-1	.	TRBV12-3/TRBV12-4	few
CASSQEWRTDQPQHF	TGCGCCAGCAGCCAAGAGTGGAGAACAGATCAGCCCCAGCATTTT	TRBJ1-5	.	TRBV4-3	.
CASSYSPRKPRGTDTQYF	TGTGCCAGCAGTTACTCCCCTAGGAAACCACGGGGCACAGATACGCAGTATTTT	TRBJ2-3	.	TRBV6-5	.
CASSQVGGNSNQPQHF	TGCGCCAGCAGCCAAGTAGGGGGAAATAGCAATCAGCCCCAGCATTTT	TRBJ1-5	.	TRBV4-1	few
CASSSGQGATAFF	TGTGCCAGCAGTTCAGGACAGGGGGCAACCGCTTTCTTT	TRBJ1-1	TRBD1	TRBV6-6	many
CAIRALLAGDGTDTQYF	TGTGCCATCAGGGCTCTCCTAGCGGGGGACGGCACAGATACGCAGTATTTT	TRBJ2-3	TRBD2	TRBV10-3	few